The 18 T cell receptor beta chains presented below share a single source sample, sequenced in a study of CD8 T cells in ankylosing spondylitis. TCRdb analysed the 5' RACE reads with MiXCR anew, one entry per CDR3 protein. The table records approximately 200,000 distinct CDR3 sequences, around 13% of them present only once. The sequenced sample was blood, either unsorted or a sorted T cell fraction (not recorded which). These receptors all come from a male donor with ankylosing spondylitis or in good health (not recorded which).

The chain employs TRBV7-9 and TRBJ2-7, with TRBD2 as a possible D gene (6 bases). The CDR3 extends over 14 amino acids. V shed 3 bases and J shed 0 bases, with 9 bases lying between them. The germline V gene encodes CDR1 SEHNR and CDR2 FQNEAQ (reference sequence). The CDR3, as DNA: TGTGCCAGCAGCTTGGAGGGTCACTCCTACGAGCAGTACTTC. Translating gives CASSLEGHSYEQYF.

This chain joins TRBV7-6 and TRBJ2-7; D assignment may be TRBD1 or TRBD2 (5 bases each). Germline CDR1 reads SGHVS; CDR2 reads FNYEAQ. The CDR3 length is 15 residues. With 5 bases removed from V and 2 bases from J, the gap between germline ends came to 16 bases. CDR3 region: CASSDTGTLAYEQYF. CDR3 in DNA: TGTGCCAGCAGCGACACCGGGACCCTAGCCTACGAGCAGTACTTC.

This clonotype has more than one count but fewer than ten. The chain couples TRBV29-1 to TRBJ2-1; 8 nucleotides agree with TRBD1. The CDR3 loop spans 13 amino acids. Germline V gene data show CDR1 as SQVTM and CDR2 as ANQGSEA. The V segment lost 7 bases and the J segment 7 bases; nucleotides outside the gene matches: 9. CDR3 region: CSADRGGTNEQFF. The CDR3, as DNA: TGCAGCGCCGACAGGGGTGGGACAAATGAGCAGTTCTTC.

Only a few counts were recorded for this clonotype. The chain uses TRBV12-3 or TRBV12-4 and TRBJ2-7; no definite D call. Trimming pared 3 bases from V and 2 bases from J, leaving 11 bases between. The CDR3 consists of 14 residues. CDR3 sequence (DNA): TGTGCCAGCAGTTTGGACCCCGCGGCCTACGAGCAGTACTTC. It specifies CASSLDPAAYEQYF.

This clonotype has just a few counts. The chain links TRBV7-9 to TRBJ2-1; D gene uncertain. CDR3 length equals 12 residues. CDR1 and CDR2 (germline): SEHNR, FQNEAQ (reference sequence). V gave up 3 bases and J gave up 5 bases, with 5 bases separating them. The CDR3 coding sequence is TGTGCCAGCAGCTTTGGTAACAATGAGCAGTTCTTC. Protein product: CASSFGNNEQFF.

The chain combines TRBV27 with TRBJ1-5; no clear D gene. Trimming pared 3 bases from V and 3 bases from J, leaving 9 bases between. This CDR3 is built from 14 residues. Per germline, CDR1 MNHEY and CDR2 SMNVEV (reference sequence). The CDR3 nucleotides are TGTGCCAGCAGTTTCCGGGGATACAATCAGCCCCAGCATTTT. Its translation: CASSFRGYNQPQHF.

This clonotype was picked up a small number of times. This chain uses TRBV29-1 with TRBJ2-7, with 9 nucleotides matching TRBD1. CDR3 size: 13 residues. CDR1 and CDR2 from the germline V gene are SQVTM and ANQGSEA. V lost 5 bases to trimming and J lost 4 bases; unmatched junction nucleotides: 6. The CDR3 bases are TGCAGCGTTCGGGACAGGGTTGGGTACGAGCAGTACTTC. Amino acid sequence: CSVRDRVGYEQYF.

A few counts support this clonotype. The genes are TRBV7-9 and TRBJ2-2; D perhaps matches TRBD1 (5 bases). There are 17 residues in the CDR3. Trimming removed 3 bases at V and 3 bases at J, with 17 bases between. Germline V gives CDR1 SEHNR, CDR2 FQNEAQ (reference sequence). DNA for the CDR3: TGTGCCAGCAGCTTTGGGCCCTCCCCGACAGACACCGGGGAGCTGTTTTTT. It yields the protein CASSFGPSPTDTGELFF.

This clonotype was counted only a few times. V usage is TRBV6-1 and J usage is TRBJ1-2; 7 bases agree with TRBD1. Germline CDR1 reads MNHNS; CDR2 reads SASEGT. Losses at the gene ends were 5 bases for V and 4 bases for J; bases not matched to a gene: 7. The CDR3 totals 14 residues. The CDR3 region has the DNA TGTGCCAGCAGTCCCCCGGGGACAGTCTATGGCTACACCTTC. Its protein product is CASSPPGTVYGYTF.

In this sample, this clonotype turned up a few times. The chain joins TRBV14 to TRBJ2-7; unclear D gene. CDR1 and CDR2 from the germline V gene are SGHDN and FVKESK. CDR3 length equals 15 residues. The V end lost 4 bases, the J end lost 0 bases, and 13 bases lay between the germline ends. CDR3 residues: CASSPYVDYSYEQYF. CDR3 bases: TGTGCCAGCAGCCCATATGTAGATTACTCCTACGAGCAGTACTTC.

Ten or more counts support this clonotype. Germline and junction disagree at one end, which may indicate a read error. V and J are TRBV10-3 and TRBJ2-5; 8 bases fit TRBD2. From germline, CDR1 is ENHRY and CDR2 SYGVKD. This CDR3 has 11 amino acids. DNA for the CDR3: TGTGCCATCAGTGCGGTCAGCGGGAGTCACTTC. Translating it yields CAISAVSGSHF.

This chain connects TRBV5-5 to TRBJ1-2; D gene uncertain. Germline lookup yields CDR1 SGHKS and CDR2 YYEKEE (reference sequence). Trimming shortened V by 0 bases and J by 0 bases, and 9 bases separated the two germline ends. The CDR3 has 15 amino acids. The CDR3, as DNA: TGTGCCAGCAGCTTGGTCCAGTCCCCTAACTATGGCTACACCTTC. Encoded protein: CASSLVQSPNYGYTF.

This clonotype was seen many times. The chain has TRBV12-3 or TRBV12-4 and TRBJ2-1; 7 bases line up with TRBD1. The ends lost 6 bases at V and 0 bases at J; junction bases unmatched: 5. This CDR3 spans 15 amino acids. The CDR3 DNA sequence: TGTGCCAGCAGCCCCGGGACAGACTCCTACAATGAGCAGTTCTTC. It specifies CASSPGTDSYNEQFF.

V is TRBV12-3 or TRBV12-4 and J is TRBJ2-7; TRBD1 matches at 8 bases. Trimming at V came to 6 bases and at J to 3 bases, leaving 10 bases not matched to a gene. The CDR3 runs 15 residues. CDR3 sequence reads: CASRPDRGVRYEQYF. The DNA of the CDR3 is TGTGCCAGCAGACCCGACAGGGGAGTTCGCTACGAGCAGTACTTC.

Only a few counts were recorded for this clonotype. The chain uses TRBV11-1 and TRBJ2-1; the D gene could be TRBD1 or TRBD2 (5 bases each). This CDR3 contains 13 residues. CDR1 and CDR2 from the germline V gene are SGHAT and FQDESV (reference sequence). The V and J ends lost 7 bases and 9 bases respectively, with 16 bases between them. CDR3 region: CASTPEGQSEQFF. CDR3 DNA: TGTGCCAGCACCCCCGAGGGGCAGAGTGAGCAGTTCTTC.

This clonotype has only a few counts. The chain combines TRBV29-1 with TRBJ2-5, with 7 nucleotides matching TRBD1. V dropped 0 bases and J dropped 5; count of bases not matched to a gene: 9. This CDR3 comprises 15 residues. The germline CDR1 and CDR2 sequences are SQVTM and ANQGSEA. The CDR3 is CSVEDPGTVEETQYF. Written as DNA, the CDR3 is TGCAGCGTTGAAGATCCCGGGACAGTCGAGGAGACCCAGTACTTC.

CDR3 region: CASSDSGGENTGELFF. CDR3 DNA: TGTGCCAGCAGTGACTCGGGGGGAGAGAACACCGGGGAGCTGTTTTTT. The rearrangement joins TRBV6-4 to TRBJ2-2; possibly TRBD2 for D (6 bases). The germline CDR1 and CDR2 sequences are MRHNA and SNTAGT. V lost 0 bases, J lost 1 base, and 9 bases lay in between. The CDR3 loop spans 16 amino acids.

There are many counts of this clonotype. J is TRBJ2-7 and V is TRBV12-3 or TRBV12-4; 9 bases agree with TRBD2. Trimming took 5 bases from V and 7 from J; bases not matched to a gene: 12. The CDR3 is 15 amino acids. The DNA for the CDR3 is TGTGCCAGCAGTCCCAAGACTAGCGGTTGGTCGGAGCAGTACTTC. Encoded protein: CASSPKTSGWSEQYF.